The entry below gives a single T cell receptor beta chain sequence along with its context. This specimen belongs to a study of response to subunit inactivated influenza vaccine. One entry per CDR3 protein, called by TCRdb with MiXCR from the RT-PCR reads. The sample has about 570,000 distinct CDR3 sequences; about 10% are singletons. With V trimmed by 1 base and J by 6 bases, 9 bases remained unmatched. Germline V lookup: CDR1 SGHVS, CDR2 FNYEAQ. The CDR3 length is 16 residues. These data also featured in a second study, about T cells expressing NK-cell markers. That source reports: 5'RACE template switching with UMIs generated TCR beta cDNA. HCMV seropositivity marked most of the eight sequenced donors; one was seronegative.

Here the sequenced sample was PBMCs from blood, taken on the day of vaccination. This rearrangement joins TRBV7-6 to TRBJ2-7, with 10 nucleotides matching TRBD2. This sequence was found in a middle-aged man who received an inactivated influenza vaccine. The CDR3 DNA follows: TGTGCCAGCAGCTTAGGTCCGGCTAGCGGGAGAGGCGAGCAGTACTTC. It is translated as CASSLGPASGRGEQYF.